The 20 T cell receptor beta chains below were found in one sample sequenced in a study of monozygotic twins with inflammatory bowel disease. TCRdb processed the 5' RACE reads again and assigns one entry to each CDR3 protein, with no DNA. Found here are around 410,000 distinct CDR3 sequences; the top ten clones hold around 2.3%. Specimen: blood. The receptors were sampled from a human donor with ulcerative colitis or Crohn's disease, or a healthy co-twin of an affected twin (not recorded which).

The chain recombines TRBV3-1 with TRBJ2-1. Germline-derived CDR1 and CDR2 are LGHDT and YNNKEL (reference sequence). The CDR3 is 11 residues long. The CDR3 spells CASSQFHEQFF.

The chain links TRBV5-1 to TRBJ2-3; TCRdb returns TRBD1, unconfirmable since there is no DNA. Germline V gives CDR1 SGHRS, CDR2 YFSETQ. CDR3 length: 15 residues. The CDR3 protein is CASSLRGTSTDTQYF.

The CDR3 is CASSEGSPEQYF. This chain connects TRBV2 to TRBJ2-7. Germline V lookup: CDR1 SNHLY, CDR2 FYNNEI. CDR3 length equals 12 residues.

The genes are TRBV4-3 and TRBJ2-3; TCRdb lists TRBD2, though no DNA is available to test this call. Germline V gene data show CDR1 as LGHNA and CDR2 as YSLEER. The CDR3 is 16 residues long. The CDR3 loop reads CASSQGEGTSTDTQYF.

The rearrangement uses TRBV29-1 and TRBJ1-2. There are 11 residues in the CDR3. The germline V gene encodes CDR1 SQVTM and CDR2 ANQGSEA. The CDR3 is CSVSTAAGYTF. Full variable domain (missing parts from reference TRBV29-1 and TRBJ1-2): SAVISQKPSRDICQRGTSLTIQCQVDSQVTMMFWYRQQPGQSLTLIATANQGSEATYESGFVIDKFPISRPNLTFSTLTVSNMSPEDSSIYLCSVSTAAGYTFGSGTRLTVV.

The chain is built from TRBV4-1 and TRBJ2-3; TCRdb outputs TRBD1, but without DNA this stays unchecked. CDR1 and CDR2 from the germline V gene are MGHRA and YSYEKL. The CDR3 length is 16 residues. CDR3 sequence: CASSPGWQGSTDTQYF.

The rearrangement links TRBV4-1 to TRBJ2-3; TCRdb's D call, TRBD1, is unchecked because there is no DNA. CDR1 is MGHRA and CDR2 is YSYEKL in the germline V gene. This CDR3 is built from 17 residues. CDR3 amino acids: CASSQGPTASAIDTQYF.

The gene calls are TRBV4-3 and TRBJ1-2; TCRdb outputs TRBD1, but without DNA this stays unchecked. Germline V gene sequence: CDR1 LGHNA, CDR2 YSLEER. This CDR3 is built from 15 residues. CDR3 residues: CASSQERTGNYGYTF.

The chain carries TRBV7-6 and TRBJ1-1; there is no DNA to check the TCRdb D call of TRBD1. The germline CDR1 and CDR2 sequences are SGHVS and FNYEAQ. The length of the CDR3 is 18 residues. This CDR3 is CASSSHSGTSGVNTEAFF.

The rearrangement joins TRBV19 to TRBJ1-2. The CDR3 loop spans 15 amino acids. Looked up from germline, CDR1 is LNHDA and CDR2 is SQIVND (reference sequence). CDR3 sequence reads: CASSIRYPGDYGYTF. Filled out from reference TRBV19 and TRBJ1-2, the complete variable domain reads DGGITQSPKYLFRKEGQNVTLSCEQNLNHDAMYWYRQDPGQGLRLIYYSQIVNDFQKGDIAEGYSVSREKKESFPLTVTSAQKNPTAFYLCASSIRYPGDYGYTFGSGTRLTVV.

This sequence joins TRBV5-1 and TRBJ2-7; without DNA, the TCRdb call of TRBD1 cannot be checked. Germline CDR1 reads SGHRS; CDR2 reads YFSETQ. The CDR3 covers 15 residues. The CDR3 protein is CASSLGQGGSYEQYF.

V and J are TRBV20-1 and TRBJ2-3; the D call from TCRdb, TRBD2, cannot be confirmed without DNA. CDR1 is DFQATT and CDR2 is SNEGSKA in the germline V gene (reference sequence). This CDR3 comprises 16 residues. CDR3 sequence: CSASSSVGGGKDTQYF.

This chain's CDR3 is CASSKGPRGRPPYEQYF. V and J are TRBV2 and TRBJ2-7; the TRBD1 assignment by TCRdb is unverifiable without DNA. Germline V gene sequence: CDR1 SNHLY, CDR2 FYNNEI. The CDR3 is 17 residues long.

CDR3: CASAFSGRPLSSYEQYF. The rearrangement links TRBV28 to TRBJ2-7; TCRdb picks TRBD2, but there is no DNA to check that call. Germline assignment: CDR1 MDHEN and CDR2 SYDVKM. The CDR3 spans 17 residues.

The rearrangement links TRBV7-2 to TRBJ2-5. Germline loops: CDR1 SGHTA, CDR2 FQGNSA. CDR3 length equals 12 residues. CDR3 amino acids: CASSFAVETQYF.

This CDR3 is CASSVVTSGNPGELFF. This sequence joins TRBV9 and TRBJ2-2; checking the TCRdb D call of TRBD2 is not possible without DNA. The CDR3 is 16 amino acids. CDR1 and CDR2 from the germline V gene are SGDLS and YYNGEE.

This chain links TRBV7-9 with TRBJ1-1. CDR1 is SEHNR and CDR2 is FQNEAQ in the germline V gene (reference sequence). The CDR3 is 13 residues long. The CDR3 spells CASSRRTNTEAFF.

This chain's CDR3 is CASSIRTSRPHTGELFF. The genes are TRBV19 and TRBJ2-2; the D gene TCRdb calls, TRBD2, cannot be checked with no DNA. The germline V gene has CDR1 LNHDA and CDR2 SQIVND (reference sequence). This CDR3 has 17 amino acids.

The chain combines TRBV20-1 with TRBJ2-3; TCRdb's D call of TRBD2 is untestable without DNA. This CDR3 comprises 15 residues. Germline V gene data show CDR1 as DFQATT and CDR2 as SNEGSKA (reference sequence). The CDR3 spells CSAREIAGVTDTQYF.

The chain joins TRBV7-2 to TRBJ2-7; TCRdb indicates TRBD1, and absent DNA this call remains unverified. The CDR3 contains 12 residues. Germline values: CDR1 SGHTA, CDR2 FQGNSA. CDR3 sequence: CASSQGGVEQYF.